This T cell receptor (beta chain) comes out of a study of CD8 T cells in ankylosing spondylitis. The study's findings and limits: Seemingly characteristic of ankylosing spondylitis blood was a TCR beta motif consisting of eight highly homologous variants. Within peripheral blood, clones linked to disease were CD8+ and relatively rare. Significantly higher representation of disease-linked clones was reported for matched ankylosing spondylitis synovial fluid. Some of these motif variants have turned up before, in reports on reactive arthritis synovial fluid and blood.

V dropped 2 bases and J dropped 0; count of bases not matched to a gene: 8. The CDR3 is 16 amino acids. Per the germline V gene, CDR1 is SGDLS and CDR2 is YYNGEE. This clonotype has a count of ten or more. Its matching antigen is unknown. TCRdb redid the calling of the 5' RACE reads with MiXCR, one entry per CDR3 protein. This sample has around 25,000 distinct CDR3 sequences; under 3% occur once, and the top ten carry about 7.8%. The sequence was collected from a female donor with ankylosing spondylitis or in good health (not recorded which). This chain connects TRBV9 to TRBJ2-7; TRBD2 agrees at 7 bases. Sequencing was carried out using blood, either unsorted or a sorted T cell fraction (not recorded which). The CDR3 spells CASSVYAGVSSYEQYF. As DNA, the CDR3 is TGTGCCAGCAGCGTTTACGCGGGGGTGAGCTCCTACGAGCAGTACTTC.